This TCR beta chain stems from a study of neurological immune-mediated disorders. V gave up 8 bases and J gave up 8 bases; unmatched junction bases: 11. The CDR3 length is 13 residues. Germline V gene data show CDR1 as SNHLY and CDR2 as FYNNEI. Each TCR transcript was tagged with a 10-nucleotide random UMI during 5'RACE. MiXCR was run by TCRdb on the 5' RACE reads, yielding one entry per CDR3 protein. The sample carries over 15,000 distinct CDR3 sequences, about 10% recorded once. By sample fraction, this clonotype is medium-sized. CD4+ or CD8+ T cells at a count of around 910,000 served as input for the sorted libraries.

The chain combines TRBV2 with TRBJ1-2; TRBD1 matches at 7 bases. The sample was CD8+ T cells from blood. The receptor was isolated from a man aged 50-60 years in good health. CDR3 sequence: CASRFRGEEGYTF. In nucleotides, the CDR3 is TGTGCCAGCCGCTTCAGGGGGGAGGAAGGCTACACCTTC.